These 22 T cell receptor beta chains were all obtained from the same sample, sequenced in a study of T-cell reconstitution after alpha-beta-depleted transplantation in children. It was with unique molecular identifiers that the TCRbeta library was prepared. TCRdb used MiXCR to reprocess the PCR reads, holding one entry per CDR3 protein. The sample gives roughly 100,000 distinct CDR3 sequences, 7.5% to 9% of which show up once; about a sixth is in the top ten. Sequenced here: PBMCs, sampled before TCRalphabeta/CD19-depleted stem cell transplant. Source of these receptors: a boy aged 2 to 9 with acute lymphoblastic leukemia, due to receive a stem cell transplant.

This chain joins TRBV7-2 and TRBJ2-1, with 9 bases matching TRBD2. CDR3 length: 16 residues. CDR1 is SGHTA, CDR2 FQGNSA, per germline. J was trimmed by 3 bases and V by 1 base; bases with no gene match: 4. Written as DNA, the CDR3 is TGTGCCAGCAGCTTAGAGGCGCGGGGGGGCTACAATGAGCAGTTCTTC. Residues: CASSLEARGGYNEQFF.

The chain is built from TRBV29-1 and TRBJ1-5; 10 nucleotides match TRBD1. J gave up 4 bases and V 2 bases, and 2 bases lay outside the gene matches. This CDR3 is 14 amino acids long. Per germline, CDR1 SQVTM and CDR2 ANQGSEA. The CDR3 nucleotides are TGCAGCGTTGAAAGGACAGGGGGTAATCAGCCCCAGCATTTT. Translated: CSVERTGGNQPQHF.

The V call is TRBV15, the J call TRBJ1-3, with D maybe TRBD1 (5 bases). The CDR3 runs 15 residues. Trimming removed 3 bases at V and 0 bases at J, with 9 bases between. Germline lookup yields CDR1 LNHNV and CDR2 YYDKDF (reference sequence). The CDR3 nucleotides read TGTGCCACCAGCAGGCTCCAGGGCTCTGGAAACACCATATATTTT. Protein sequence: CATSRLQGSGNTIYF.

This clonotype has at least ten counts. This sequence joins TRBV7-8 and TRBJ2-5, with D perhaps TRBD1 or TRBD2 (5 bases each). Trimming pared 4 bases from V and 1 base from J, leaving 7 bases between. The CDR3 consists of 13 residues. Germline CDR1 and CDR2: SGHVS and FQNEAQ. The CDR3 region has the DNA TGTGCCAGCAGCTGGGACGTCCAAGAGACCCAGTACTTC. It encodes CASSWDVQETQYF. Complete variable domain (other parts from reference TRBV7-8 and TRBJ2-5): GAGVSQSPRYKVAKRGQDVALRCDPISGHVSLFWYQQALGQGPEFLTYFQNEAQLDKSGLPSDRFFAERPEGSVSTLKIQRTQQEDSAVYLCASSWDVQETQYFGPGTRLLVL.

The table lists this clonotype with a count of one. The chain has TRBV14 and TRBJ2-2; the D is unclear. Germline V gives CDR1 SGHDN, CDR2 FVKESK. Trimming cost V 0 bases and J 4 bases, with 6 bases left between them. The CDR3 totals 14 residues. Here the CDR3 DNA reads TGTGCCAGCAGCCAAGAAGCAAGCACCGGGGAGCTGTTTTTT. Translation: CASSQEASTGELFF.

This clonotype was found many times. The chain recombines TRBV6-1 with TRBJ2-5; 8 nucleotides match TRBD1. Germline CDR1 MNHNS, CDR2 SASEGT. CDR3 size: 14 residues. Trimming cost V 5 bases and J 2 bases; bases outside gene matches: 4. Here the CDR3 DNA reads TGTGCCAGCAGTACCGGGACAGGTCAAGAGACCCAGTACTTC. It translates to CASSTGTGQETQYF.

Only a few counts were recorded for this clonotype. The chain combines TRBV27 with TRBJ2-7; TRBD2 is a possible D gene (6 bases). The CDR3 has 15 residues. Germline lookup yields CDR1 MNHEY and CDR2 SMNVEV (reference sequence). Trimming pared 7 bases from V and 2 bases from J, leaving 18 bases between. Here the CDR3 DNA reads TGTGCCAGCATTCTTAGGAGGGAAGCCCCCTACGAGCAGTACTTC. This sequence encodes CASILRREAPYEQYF.

Comment on this clonotype: A read error may be the cause here, since a much bigger clone is one base away. Since no conserved phenylalanine or tryptophan closes the CDR3, a read error is the likely cause. The chain joins TRBV20-1 to TRBJ2-3, with 9 bases matching TRBD2. V lost 4 bases and J lost 2; bases outside the gene matches: 16. CDR3 length: 18 residues. Per germline, CDR1 DFQATT and CDR2 SNEGSKA (reference sequence). For the CDR3, the DNA is TGCAGTGCTACAACACTGAGGATAGCGGGGGCTTACACAGATACGCAGTATTGT. Its protein is CSATTLRIAGAYTDTQYC.

This clonotype was observed many times. V and J are TRBV6-1 and TRBJ1-5, with D possibly TRBD1 on 6 matching bases. CDR3 size: 15 residues. V lost 1 base and J lost 6, with 13 bases in between. Germline values: CDR1 MNHNS, CDR2 SASEGT. CDR3 nucleotides: TGTGCCAGCAGTGAAGGTCGGGGGCCGGGTCAGCCCCAGCATTTT. This encodes CASSEGRGPGQPQHF.

Of note for this clonotype: The junction does not match germline at one end; this may be a read error. This chain joins TRBV7-2 and TRBJ2-3; no clear D gene. Germline V CDR1 and CDR2: SGHTA, FQGNSA. The CDR3 length is 15 residues. CDR3: CASILHTTSTDTQYF. CDR3 DNA sequence: TGTGCCAGCATCTTACATACTACTAGCACAGATACGCAGTATTTT.

The table lists this clonotype with a few counts. The chain links TRBV18 to TRBJ2-7; a weak D match, TRBD2 (5 bases). The V gene lost 6 bases and the J gene lost 4 bases, with 10 bases spanning the gap. The CDR3 is 12 amino acids. In germline, CDR1 is KGHSH, CDR2 LQKENI. CDR3 loop: CASSPDWYEQYF. DNA of the CDR3: TGTGCCAGCTCTCCGGACTGGTACGAGCAGTACTTC. Based on the CDR3 plus reference TRBV18 and TRBJ2-7, the full variable domain is NAGVMQNPRHLVRRRGQEARLRCSPMKGHSHVYWYRQLPEEGLKFMVYLQKENIIDESGMPKERFSAEFPKEGPSILRIQQVVRGDSAAYFCASSPDWYEQYFGPGTRLTVT.

This clonotype was found many times. The DNA of the CDR3 is TGCAGTGCCTCTGCGGGGACCCACTATGGCTACACCTTC. This codes for CSASAGTHYGYTF. The chain employs TRBV20-1 and TRBJ1-2; D possibly corresponds to TRBD1 (5 bases). The germline V gene encodes CDR1 DFQATT and CDR2 SNEGSKA (reference sequence). The CDR3 extends over 13 amino acids. V was cut by 6 bases and J by 3 bases, with 14 bases left in between.

This clonotype showed up just a few times. The chain has TRBV20-1 and TRBJ2-5; D is unclear. The CDR3 covers 10 residues. Trimming removed 6 bases from V and 9 bases from J, with 11 bases in between. CDR1 and CDR2 (germline): DFQATT, SNEGSKA (reference sequence). The CDR3 nucleotides read TGCAGTGCCCTGTCTATGTCCCAGTACTTC. This translates into CSALSMSQYF.

This clonotype appeared a few times. The chain couples TRBV2 to TRBJ2-7; the D gene is possibly TRBD1 (5 bases). The CDR3 consists of 13 residues. The V end was cut by 6 bases, the J end by 0 bases, with 9 bases between. The V gene's germline CDR1 is SNHLY and CDR2 FYNNEI. The CDR3 spells CASSLTDSYEQYF. The CDR3 nucleotides are TGTGCCAGCAGCCTGACAGACTCCTACGAGCAGTACTTC.

This clonotype has just a few counts. This chain connects TRBV6-6 to TRBJ2-6; D not resolved. The length of the CDR3 is 12 residues. V was clipped by 7 bases and J by 2 bases, with 3 bases between them. CDR1 is MNHNY, CDR2 SVGAGI, per germline (reference sequence). The DNA of the CDR3 is TGTGCCAGCACAACTGGGGCCAACGTCCTGACTTTC. Protein: CASTTGANVLTF.

The V call is TRBV4-3, the J call TRBJ1-1; 7 bases align to TRBD1. The CDR3 is 14 amino acids. The V and J ends lost 4 bases and 3 bases, in that order; junction bases with no gene match: 5. From germline, CDR1 is LGHNA and CDR2 YSLEER. This chain's CDR3 is CASSRPGGDTEAFF. The CDR3 nucleotides are TGCGCCAGCAGCCGCCCAGGGGGGGACACTGAAGCTTTCTTT.

This clonotype was picked up a small number of times. The rearrangement links TRBV29-1 to TRBJ1-2, with TRBD1 identical over 8 bases. Germline V gene sequence: CDR1 SQVTM, CDR2 ANQGSEA. The V and J ends lost 2 bases and 4 bases, in that order; junction bases with no gene match: 9. This CDR3 has 15 amino acids. For the CDR3, the DNA is TGCAGCGTTGAATTTACGACAGGGGAACCCTATGGCTACACCTTC. This sequence encodes CSVEFTTGEPYGYTF.

The chain employs TRBV14 and TRBJ2-1, with 7 bases matching TRBD2. Germline V gene lookup returns CDR1 SGHDN and CDR2 FVKESK. The CDR3 is 15 residues long. Losses at the gene ends were 0 bases for V and 9 bases for J; bases not matched to a gene: 8. DNA for the CDR3: TGTGCCAGCAGCCAAGATGTTAGCGGGTATGGTGAGCAGTTCTTC. Its protein product is CASSQDVSGYGEQFF.

This clonotype has ten or more counts. The chain combines TRBV5-8 with TRBJ2-5; D tentatively reads TRBD1 or TRBD2 (5 bases each). Trimming left V 4 bases short and J 2 bases short, with 12 bases between. CDR3 length equals 14 residues. CDR1 is SGHTS and CDR2 is YDEGEE in the germline V gene. The CDR3 loop reads CASSRDGRQETQYF. In DNA, the CDR3 is TGTGCCAGCAGCCGGGACGGACGACAAGAGACCCAGTACTTC.

This clonotype was picked up a small number of times. V and J are TRBV11-2 and TRBJ2-7; 7 bases map to TRBD2. Germline lookup yields CDR1 SGHAT and CDR2 FQNNGV. V lost 2 bases, J lost 2 bases, and 6 bases stayed unmatched. The CDR3 has 15 residues. CDR3 sequence (DNA): TGTGCCAGCAGCTTACTCAGCGGGGTACCCTACGAGCAGTACTTC. Amino acids: CASSLLSGVPYEQYF.

In this sample, this clonotype turned up a few times. V gene TRBV7-2 combines with J gene TRBJ1-1; D ambiguous. Deletions cut 6 bases from V and 5 bases from J, with 4 bases between. Germline V CDR1 and CDR2: SGHTA, FQGNSA. This CDR3 comprises 10 residues. The CDR3 loop reads CASRETEAFF. CDR3 coding DNA: TGTGCCAGCAGGGAAACTGAAGCTTTCTTT. The full variable domain, in which reference TRBV7-2 and TRBJ1-1 provide the parts outside the CDR3, is GAGVSQSPSNKVTEKGKDVELRCDPISGHTALYWYRQSLGQGLEFLIYFQGNSAPDKSGLPSDRFSAERTGGSVSTLTIQRTQQEDSAVYLCASRETEAFFGQGTRLTVV.

The CDR3 DNA reads TGTGCCAGCAGTGAATTCGGGCTAGCGGGGGGCCTGTATTACTTC. Protein: CASSEFGLAGGLYYF. V and J are TRBV25-1 and TRBJ2-7, with 11 bases lining up with TRBD2. Trimming took 1 base from V and 13 from J; bases not matched to a gene: 12. Germline loops: CDR1 MGHDK, CDR2 SYGVNS. The CDR3 loop spans 15 amino acids.